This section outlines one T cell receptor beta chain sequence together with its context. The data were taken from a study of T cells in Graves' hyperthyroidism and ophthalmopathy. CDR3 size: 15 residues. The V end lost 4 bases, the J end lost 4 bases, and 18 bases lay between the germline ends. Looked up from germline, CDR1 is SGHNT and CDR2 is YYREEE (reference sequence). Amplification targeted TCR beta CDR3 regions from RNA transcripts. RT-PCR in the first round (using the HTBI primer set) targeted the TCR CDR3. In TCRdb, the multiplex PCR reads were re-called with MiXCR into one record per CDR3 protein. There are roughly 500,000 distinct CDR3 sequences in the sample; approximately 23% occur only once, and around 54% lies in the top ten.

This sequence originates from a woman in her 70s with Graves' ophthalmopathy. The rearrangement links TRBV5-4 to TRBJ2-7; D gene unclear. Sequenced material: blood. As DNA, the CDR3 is TGTGCCAGCAGCGGCCCTGGAACGGCTGAGTACGAGCAGTACTTC. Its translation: CASSGPGTAEYEQYF.